Described below is a single T cell receptor beta chain sequence and its context. The repertoire was sequenced with immunoSEQ multiplex PCR; TCRdb's copy has only in-frame clones and lacks some. Of 210,000 or so clones in the sample, about 91% were seen once. The CDR3 extends over 15 amino acids. Germline lookup yields CDR1 SGHNT and CDR2 YYREEE (reference sequence). Trimming stripped 4 bases from V and 2 bases from J, with 14 bases between. This specimen comes from a study of blood T cell repertoires in COVID-19. About the research overall: COVID-19 samples from acute and convalescent phases originated in the United States, Italy and Spain.

V and J are TRBV5-4 and TRBJ2-3; TRBD1 might be the D (6 bases). The specimen sequenced was peripheral blood. The receptor comes from a woman aged 40 to 49 with acute or convalescent COVID-19. The chain's CDR3 is CASSPRTETTDTQYF. For the CDR3, the DNA is TGTGCCAGCAGCCCACGGACAGAGACCACAGATACGCAGTATTTT.